This is a list of T cell receptor beta chains from one sample in a study of blood T cells in healthy people across ages. TCRdb itself ran the 5' RACE reads through MiXCR, one entry per CDR3 protein. Of about 1.7 million distinct CDR3 sequences in the sample, approximately 30% are singletons; the top ten hold roughly 8%. Sequencing input: blood. The receptors come from a woman in her 30s in good health. CDR3s include the opening cysteine and the closing phenylalanine or tryptophan.

v_call	cdr3_length	j_call	cdr3_aa
TRBV7-2	14	TRBJ1-5	CASSFQGYGQPQHF
TRBV7-9	15	TRBJ2-5	CASSPWAGIQETQYF
TRBV18	16	TRBJ2-3	CASSRTSGISTDTQYF
TRBV20-1	13	TRBJ2-3	CSARDTFGDTQYF
TRBV27	14	TRBJ2-5	CASRLAASGETQYF
TRBV12-3/TRBV12-4	14	TRBJ1-2	CASSPGDSNYGYTF
TRBV29-1	12	TRBJ1-2	CSVGADIRGYTF
TRBV7-2	15	-	CASRQGWRGLHEQYF
TRBV3-1	16	TRBJ2-7	CASSRTSGGAVDEQYF
TRBV7-9	15	TRBJ2-1	CASSPRGYLLNEQFF
TRBV12-3/TRBV12-4	12	TRBJ2-5	CASCLGGETQYF
TRBV4-1	15	TRBJ2-5	CASSQVWAGEETQYF
TRBV5-1	16	TRBJ2-5	CASSLTDSGLQETQYF
TRBV11-3	14	TRBJ2-4	CASSMGGLGEAQYF
TRBV11-2	13	-	CASRLGLAGEQYF
TRBV3-1	15	TRBJ2-7	CASSRRTGRTYEQYF
TRBV6-5	16	TRBJ2-3	CASSSSLGFYTDTQYF
TRBV6-5	15	TRBJ2-1	CASSRAGTSGSEQFF
TRBV30	12	TRBJ1-2	CAWSLQDGIYTF
TRBV27	17	TRBJ2-1	CASSLSLAGSSYNEQFF
TRBV5-1	14	TRBJ2-7	CASSLVAQTYEQYF
TRBV9	15	TRBJ2-3	CASSGVAGVPDTQYF
TRBV6-5	14	TRBJ1-1	CASSYTRWNTEAFF
TRBV7-2	16	-	CASSLVYGGGRDEQYF
TRBV4-3	15	TRBJ2-7	CASSQNSRSFYEQYF
TRBV2	16	TRBJ2-2	CASSVEIQISTGELFF
TRBV25-1	12	TRBJ2-5	CVCSPYEETQYF
TRBV18	15	TRBJ2-3	CASSPGHSEGDTQYF
TRBV3-1	14	TRBJ2-5	CASSQVPGWETQYF
TRBV20-1	13	TRBJ1-5	CSASRQVNQPQHF
TRBV7-9	12	TRBJ1-1	CASSLEDRQAFF
TRBV6-2/TRBV6-3	16	TRBJ2-7	CASSPSVRAPSYEQYF
TRBV28	17	TRBJ2-2	CASSSTPLGMNTGELFF
TRBV20-1	14	TRBJ2-7	CSARTSGSLLEQYF
TRBV7-9	16	TRBJ2-1	CASIISGSSGGGEQFF
TRBV7-6	13	TRBJ1-2	CASSLSPLGGYTF
TRBV7-3	17	TRBJ2-6	CASSSGQGLAGANVLTF
TRBV6-2/TRBV6-3	16	TRBJ2-7	CASSYQTSGVSYEQYF
TRBV5-1	16	TRBJ2-1	CASSSDSGGGNNEQFF
TRBV3-1	14	TRBJ1-5	CASSHWGDNHPQHF
TRBV12-3/TRBV12-4	16	TRBJ2-7	CASSLALHESSYEQYF